This T cell receptor (beta chain) was captured in a study of shared clonotypes between healthy human individuals. Whole-study findings and limits: Clonotypes which were not shared had lower generation probabilities than clonotypes that all four donors shared. The authors expected sequencing depth to affect clonotype sharing among donors.

Comment on this clone: Its target is not known.

V was trimmed by 0 bases and J by 8 bases, leaving 8 bases between them. CDR3 length: 12 amino acids. Germline CDR1 SGHRS, CDR2 YFSETQ. For each subset, genomic DNA was distributed in equal portions over several immunoSEQ plates. Sequencing used immunoSEQ multiplex PCR; TCRdb keeps in-frame clones, though not all of them. The sample has about 1.1 million clones, about 80% seen once. Sequencing input: memory CD4+ T cells from PBMCs. Subset denoted: CD45RA-negative fraction. The source of this sequence is a young man in good health. Some clones in this sample may be carry-over from other donors' samples. The V call is TRBV5-1, the J call TRBJ1-2, with D unclear. For the CDR3, the DNA is TGCGCCAGCAGCTTGGATTATCCAGGCTACACCTTC. It is translated as CASSLDYPGYTF.